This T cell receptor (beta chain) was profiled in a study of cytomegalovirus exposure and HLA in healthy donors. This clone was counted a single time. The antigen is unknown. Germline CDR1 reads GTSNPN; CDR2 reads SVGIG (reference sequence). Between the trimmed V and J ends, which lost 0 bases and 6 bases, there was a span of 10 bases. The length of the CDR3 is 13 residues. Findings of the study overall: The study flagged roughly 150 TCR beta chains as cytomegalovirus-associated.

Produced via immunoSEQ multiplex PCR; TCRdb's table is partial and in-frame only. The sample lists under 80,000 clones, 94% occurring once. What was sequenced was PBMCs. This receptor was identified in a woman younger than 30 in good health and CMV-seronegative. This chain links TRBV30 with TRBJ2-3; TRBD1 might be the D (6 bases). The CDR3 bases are TGTGCCTGGAGTGTAGGGGGTTCGGATACGCAGTATTTT. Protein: CAWSVGGSDTQYF.